This is a list of T cell receptor beta chains from one sample in a study of control samples from healthy donors and cancer patients. Profiling relied on immunoSEQ multiplex PCR, and the TCRdb table lists in-frame clones only, not all of them. The sample yields 25,000 to 35,000 clones, 91% seen once. Sequencing used PBMCs. The source of these receptors is a man between 50 and 59 years old with lung cancer. Both conserved end residues are part of each CDR3. The D gene is left open where the match is weak. Not every row has a clone size; where given, it reads once, few, many or a size class.

TRBJ1-2,TRBD1,TRBV11-1,NA,CASSFEGQGAGGYTF,TGTGCCAGCAGCTTTGAAGGACAGGGGGCAGGTGGCTACACCTTC
TRBJ2-5,NA,TRBV25-1,NA,CASSDDRLETQYF,TGTGCCAGCAGTGACGACCGTTTGGAGACCCAGTACTTC
TRBJ2-7,TRBD2,TRBV4-1,NA,CASRTSVMGSYEQYF,TGCGCCAGCAGAACTAGCGTGATGGGCTCCTACGAGCAGTACTTC
TRBJ2-7,TRBD2,TRBV3-1/TRBV3-2,NA,CASSRYPAGGYYEQYF,TGTGCCAGCAGCCGATACCCAGCGGGGGGTTACTACGAGCAGTACTTC
TRBJ1-5,TRBD1,TRBV27,few,CASSQGQGAGPQHF,TGTGCCAGCAGTCAGGGACAGGGGGCAGGGCCCCAGCATTTT
TRBJ1-1,NA,TRBV6-5,NA,CASRELLNTEAFF,TGTGCCAGCAGGGAGTTGTTGAACACTGAAGCTTTCTTT
TRBJ2-3,TRBD2,TRBV6-2/TRBV6-3,NA,CASSYLGGGAKTDTQYF,TGTGCCAGCAGTTACCTGGGCGGGGGGGCCAAGACAGATACGCAGTATTTT
TRBJ1-4,NA,TRBV11-2,NA,CASSLDPGGEKLFF,TGTGCCAGCAGCTTAGATCCGGGGGGAGAAAAACTGTTTTTT
TRBJ1-4,NA,TRBV19,NA,CASSIQGTSEKLFF,TGTGCCAGTAGTATACAGGGGACATCTGAAAAACTGTTTTTT
TRBJ2-1,NA,TRBV25-1,NA,CASSDYNEQFF,TGTGCCAGCAGTGACTACAATGAGCAGTTCTTC
TRBJ2-5,NA,TRBV5-6,once,CASSFAETQYF,TGTGCCAGCAGCTTCGCCGAGACCCAGTACTTC
TRBJ2-6,NA,TRBV6-2/TRBV6-3,large,CASSYSAYDSGANVLTF,TGTGCCAGCAGTTACTCTGCCTACGACTCTGGGGCCAACGTCCTGACTTTC
TRBJ2-5,NA,TRBV6-6,once,CASRYRVAETQYF,TGTGCCAGCAGGTACAGGGTCGCGGAGACCCAGTACTTC